What follows are 29 T cell receptor beta chains derived from one specimen sequenced in a study of cytomegalovirus exposure and HLA in healthy donors. The table came from immunoSEQ multiplex PCR; TCRdb's copy has only in-frame clones and leaves some out. This table has under 250,000 clones, around nine tenths appearing once. The sequencing input was PBMCs. Receptors originate from a young woman in good health and CMV-seronegative.

The chain links TRBV6-4 to TRBJ1-1; TRBD1 is a possible D gene (5 bases). CDR1 is MRHNA and CDR2 is SNTAGT in the germline V gene. Deletions cut 0 bases from V and 8 bases from J, with 16 bases between. The CDR3 runs 15 residues. The CDR3 sequence: CASSDSSQTVREAFF. Here the CDR3 DNA reads TGTGCCAGCAGTGACTCTTCCCAGACAGTCCGCGAAGCTTTCTTT.

The V and J genes are TRBV19 and TRBJ2-1, with TRBD1 as a possible D gene (6 bases). The CDR3 consists of 13 residues. V lost 4 bases and J lost 9, with 13 bases in between. From germline, CDR1 is LNHDA and CDR2 SQIVND (reference sequence). CDR3 amino acids: CASSNRDRSEQFF. The CDR3 nucleotides are TGTGCCAGTAGTAACCGCGACAGGTCTGAGCAGTTCTTC.

The V call is TRBV6-1, the J call TRBJ1-2; TRBD1 matches at 7 bases. The V segment lost 2 bases and the J segment 0 bases; nucleotides outside the gene matches: 9. This CDR3 contains 17 residues. CDR1 MNHNS and CDR2 SASEGT come from the germline V gene. CDR3 bases: TGTGCCAGCAGTGAATCGACGTTCGGGACAGCTAACTATGGCTACACCTTC. Translated, it gives CASSESTFGTANYGYTF.

The chain is built from TRBV7-9 and TRBJ2-4; D is unclear. The CDR3 runs 13 residues. Germline values: CDR1 SEHNR, CDR2 FQNEAQ (reference sequence). The V gene lost 7 bases and the J gene lost 5 bases, with 12 bases spanning the gap. DNA of the CDR3: TGTGCCAGCACTCCTAACCTGGAAAACATTCAGTACTTC. Amino acid sequence: CASTPNLENIQYF.

With regard to this clone: An end of the junction differs from the germline gene, which may be a read error. This chain links TRBV7-9 with TRBJ1-4; D not certain. The CDR3 is 12 residues long. Germline loops: CDR1 SEHNR, CDR2 FQNEAQ (reference sequence). CDR3 sequence: CASSSPKEKLFF. CDR3 bases: TGTGCCAGCAGCAGCCCTAAGGAAAAACTGTTTTTT.

The V and J genes are TRBV19 and TRBJ1-1, with D tentatively TRBD1 (6 bases). The CDR3 covers 13 residues. Germline lookup yields CDR1 LNHDA and CDR2 SQIVND (reference sequence). Trimming removed 3 bases from V and 8 bases from J, with 13 bases in between. CDR3 residues: CASSMYPGAEAFF. As DNA, the CDR3 is TGTGCCAGTAGTATGTATCCAGGGGCCGAAGCTTTCTTT.

The table lists this clone with a count of one. V usage is TRBV10-3 and J usage is TRBJ1-1; 8 nucleotides match TRBD1. J lost 3 bases, V lost 3 bases, and 6 bases had no gene match. The CDR3 consists of 15 residues. Germline V gene data show CDR1 as ENHRY and CDR2 as SYGVKD. CDR3 sequence: CAISDQGAMDTEAFF. The DNA for the CDR3 is TGTGCCATCAGTGACCAGGGGGCTATGGACACTGAAGCTTTCTTT.

The chain joins TRBV11-1 to TRBJ1-1; maybe TRBD1 (6 bases). CDR3 size: 15 residues. With 5 bases removed from V and 0 bases from J, the gap between germline ends came to 13 bases. Germline-derived CDR1 and CDR2 are SGHAT and FQDESV (reference sequence). CDR3 loop: CASSPWTELNTEAFF. For the CDR3, the DNA is TGTGCCAGCAGCCCGTGGACAGAGCTGAACACTGAAGCTTTCTTT.

This clone came up once. The gene calls are TRBV7-9 and TRBJ2-7; D remains ambiguous. CDR1 SEHNR and CDR2 FQNEAQ come from the germline V gene (reference sequence). The CDR3 covers 14 residues. V was clipped by 3 bases and J by 2 bases, with 11 bases between them. The CDR3 DNA reads as TGTGCCAGCAGCTTCTCTCTCCTAACCTACGAGCAGTACTTC. Amino acids: CASSFSLLTYEQYF.

The gene calls are TRBV7-8 and TRBJ1-6; TRBD1 might be the D (6 bases). V was pared by 3 bases and J by 0 bases, with 18 bases between. This CDR3 spans 19 amino acids. CDR1 and CDR2 (germline): SGHVS, FQNEAQ. As DNA, the CDR3 is TGTGCCAGCAGCTTTAGACAGGAAAAAAAATTCTCCTATAATTCACCCCTCCACTTT. Translated, it gives CASSFRQEKKFSYNSPLHF.

This clone was seen a few times. The chain uses TRBV6-4 and TRBJ1-2; TRBD1 matches 11 bases. The trim removed 5 bases at V and 8 bases at J, leaving 10 bases unmatched. The length of the CDR3 is 15 residues. Germline V CDR1 and CDR2: MRHNA, SNTAGT. CDR3 sequence (DNA): TGTGCCAGCAGTATAACGGGACAGGGGGTAGAAGGCTACACCTTC. Residues: CASSITGQGVEGYTF.

This chain connects TRBV5-1 to TRBJ2-1; the match to TRBD2 covers 7 bases. This CDR3 spans 15 amino acids. Trimming removed 4 bases from V and 0 bases from J; junction bases left unmatched: 4. In germline, CDR1 is SGHRS, CDR2 YFSETQ. CDR3 bases: TGCGCCAGCAGCCCACTAGCGAGCTCCTACAATGAGCAGTTCTTC. Its translation: CASSPLASSYNEQFF. Together with reference TRBV5-1 and TRBJ2-1, the CDR3 gives the full variable domain: KAGVTQTPRYLIKTRGQQVTLSCSPISGHRSVSWYQQTPGQGLQFLFEYFSETQRNKGNFPGRFSGRQFSNSRSEMNVSTLELGDSALYLCASSPLASSYNEQFFGPGTRLTVL.

This chain joins TRBV27 and TRBJ2-7, with 11 positions matching TRBD1. The CDR3 extends over 15 amino acids. Germline V lookup: CDR1 MNHEY, CDR2 SMNVEV (reference sequence). V trimming: 4 bases; J trimming: 5 bases; junction bases outside the gene matches: 7. This chain's CDR3 is CASSSPGQGVHEQYF. The CDR3 DNA is TGTGCCAGCAGTTCCCCGGGACAGGGGGTCCACGAGCAGTACTTC.

The chain employs TRBV5-1 and TRBJ2-7, with D tentatively TRBD1 (5 bases). CDR3 size: 14 residues. V lost 2 bases and J lost 7, with 16 bases in between. Germline V lookup: CDR1 SGHRS, CDR2 YFSETQ. CDR3 coding DNA: TGCGCCAGCAGCTTACGGGCAGGGATTAGGGAGCAGTACTTC. Its translation: CASSLRAGIREQYF.

The V call is TRBV5-4, the J call TRBJ2-3, with TRBD2 matching over 8 bases. V trimming: 1 base; J trimming: 0 bases; junction bases outside the gene matches: 4. The CDR3 is 16 amino acids. CDR1 is SGHNT and CDR2 is YYREEE in the germline V gene (reference sequence). DNA of the CDR3: TGTGCCAGCAGCTTGTCACTAGCGGATAGCACAGATACGCAGTATTTT. This translates into CASSLSLADSTDTQYF. The complete variable domain, with remaining parts taken from reference TRBV5-4 and TRBJ2-3, reads ETGVTQSPTHLIKTRGQQVTLRCSSQSGHNTVSWYQQALGQGPQFIFQYYREEENGRGNFPPRFSGLQFPNYSSELNVNALELDDSALYLCASSLSLADSTDTQYFGPGTRLTVL.

V and J are TRBV5-1 and TRBJ2-2; D is unresolved. The V end was cut by 0 bases, the J end by 2 bases, with 8 bases between. There are 15 residues in the CDR3. Germline values: CDR1 SGHRS, CDR2 YFSETQ. The CDR3 DNA follows: TGCGCCAGCAGCTTGGGTGGCAGAAACACCGGGGAGCTGTTTTTT. Amino acids: CASSLGGRNTGELFF.

The chain is built from TRBV30 and TRBJ2-1; 9 nucleotides align to TRBD2. Germline CDR1 is GTSNPN and CDR2 is SVGIG (reference sequence). The CDR3 length is 13 residues. Losses at the gene ends were 1 base for V and 7 bases for J; bases not matched to a gene: 2. CDR3 coding DNA: TGTGCCTGGAGTGCAAGCGGGAGGAATGAGCAGTTCTTC. Amino acids: CAWSASGRNEQFF.

This clone showed up just once. This chain uses TRBV6-1 with TRBJ2-5; D not resolved. This CDR3 is built from 16 residues. V was shortened by 4 bases and J by 4 bases, with 19 bases between the two germline ends. CDR1 is MNHNS, CDR2 SASEGT, per germline. CDR3 DNA: TGTGCCAGCAGTGTGTCCGGTCAGGCGAGTGTAGAGACCCAGTACTTC. It yields the protein CASSVSGQASVETQYF.

The chain is built from TRBV27 and TRBJ1-6; tentatively, D is TRBD1 (5 bases). V dropped 2 bases and J dropped 8 bases, with 10 bases sitting between them. The CDR3 covers 14 residues. Germline CDR1 MNHEY, CDR2 SMNVEV (reference sequence). CDR3 coding DNA: TGTGCCAGCAGTTTACCAGGGATTCATTCACCCCTCCACTTT. Its protein is CASSLPGIHSPLHF.

The chain has TRBV5-6 and TRBJ2-3, with 7 positions matching TRBD2. With V trimmed by 0 bases and J by 1 base, 11 bases remained unmatched. This CDR3 has 18 residues. Germline CDR1 reads SGHDT; CDR2 reads YYEEEE. CDR3 loop: CASSLAGAGVRGTDTQYF. The CDR3 nucleotides are TGTGCCAGCAGCTTGGCCGGGGCGGGAGTTCGGGGCACAGATACGCAGTATTTT.

This chain uses TRBV29-1 with TRBJ2-1, with 12 bases matching TRBD1. V lost 8 bases, J lost 9 bases, and 14 bases stayed unmatched. In germline, CDR1 is SQVTM, CDR2 ANQGSEA. This CDR3 has 15 residues. The CDR3 here is CSLNKPGQGAREQFF. The CDR3 nucleotides read TGCAGCCTTAATAAACCGGGACAGGGGGCGCGTGAGCAGTTCTTC.

This sequence joins TRBV9 and TRBJ2-1; 8 nucleotides align to TRBD2. The CDR3 consists of 16 residues. The germline CDR1 and CDR2 sequences are SGDLS and YYNGEE. V was pared by 1 base and J by 0 bases, with 3 bases of the junction left unmatched. CDR3 sequence reads: CASSVTGGSSYNEQFF. The CDR3 region has the DNA TGTGCCAGCAGCGTAACGGGAGGGAGCTCCTACAATGAGCAGTTCTTC.

The chain carries TRBV27 and TRBJ1-2; D may be TRBD1 (5 bases). Germline CDR1 reads MNHEY; CDR2 reads SMNVEV (reference sequence). The CDR3 consists of 13 residues. Trimming stripped 8 bases from V and 4 bases from J, with 14 bases between. The CDR3, as DNA: TGTGCCAGCGCCTTCCGGGGGAGCTATGGCTACACCTTC. It specifies CASAFRGSYGYTF.

V is TRBV4-2 and J is TRBJ1-1, with 9 positions matching TRBD1. Trimming cost V 4 bases and J 6 bases; bases outside gene matches: 15. The CDR3 contains 17 residues. CDR1 and CDR2 (germline): LGHNA, YNFKEQ. Written as DNA, the CDR3 is TGTGCCAGCAGCCTATCCGGGACAGGGAGGCCTCGCGCTGAAGCTTTCTTT. Residues: CASSLSGTGRPRAEAFF.

The CDR3 sequence is CSVRLSYEQYF. CDR3 DNA sequence: TGCAGCGTTCGGTTGAGTTACGAGCAGTACTTC. The rearrangement joins TRBV29-1 to TRBJ2-7; no clear D. Germline-derived CDR1 and CDR2 are SQVTM and ANQGSEA. The ends were cut back, 5 bases at V and 4 bases at J, with 9 bases in the middle. The CDR3 contains 11 residues.

As DNA, the CDR3 is TGCGCCAGCAGCCCGCCAGCGGGCGCGTACAATGAGCAGTTCTTC. The encoded protein is CASSPPAGAYNEQFF. V and J are TRBV5-1 and TRBJ2-1; weak D call: TRBD2 (6 bases). Trimming stripped 4 bases from V and 4 bases from J, with 15 bases between. Germline V gene lookup returns CDR1 SGHRS and CDR2 YFSETQ. This CDR3 comprises 15 residues.

The chain has TRBV27 and TRBJ1-1; the match to TRBD1 covers 7 bases. This CDR3 is 14 amino acids long. Germline V CDR1 and CDR2: MNHEY, SMNVEV (reference sequence). V gave up 5 bases and J gave up 1 base; unmatched junction bases: 4. In DNA form, the CDR3 reads TGTGCCAGCAGTACGGACAGGACGAACACTGAAGCTTTCTTT. Residues: CASSTDRTNTEAFF.

This chain uses TRBV30 with TRBJ2-1; TRBD2 might be the D (6 bases). Germline assignment: CDR1 GTSNPN and CDR2 SVGIG (reference sequence). This CDR3 has 16 residues. V lost 0 bases to trimming and J lost 5 bases, with 17 bases between them. DNA of the CDR3: TGTGCCTGGAGTGTACTATTTGAACTAGCAGACAATGAGCAGTTCTTC. It is translated as CAWSVLFELADNEQFF.

This chain uses TRBV18 with TRBJ1-1, with D possibly matching TRBD1 (6 bases). Trimming cost V 2 bases and J 1 base, with 14 bases left between them. Per germline, CDR1 KGHSH and CDR2 LQKENI. This CDR3 has 16 residues. This chain's CDR3 is CASSPAGGPRNTEAFF. The CDR3 nucleotides are TGTGCCAGCTCACCAGCCGGGGGGCCCCGGAACACTGAAGCTTTCTTT. Using reference TRBV18 and TRBJ1-1 for the parts outside the CDR3, the full variable domain is NAGVMQNPRHLVRRRGQEARLRCSPMKGHSHVYWYRQLPEEGLKFMVYLQKENIIDESGMPKERFSAEFPKEGPSILRIQQVVRGDSAAYFCASSPAGGPRNTEAFFGQGTRLTVV.